This TCR beta chain was retrieved from a study of blood T cell repertoires in COVID-19 (TCRdb year 2020). In the study overall: The collaborator samples originated in the United States, Italy and Spain and spanned the acute and convalescent phases of COVID-19. The material from the prospective study consisted of cDNA or gDNA derived from T cells, B-cell-depleted T cells, or PBMCs. The dataset comprised deeply sampled blood TCRbeta repertoires from subjects exposed to, actively infected with, or recovered from COVID-19. The repertoires were made available in a free public database intended to serve as a resource for research on the immune response to SARS-CoV-2. The samples were drawn from two sources: the first 160 participants of the ongoing ImmuneRACE study, and 950 to 1,500 subjects contributed by 6 global collaborators. Nearly every sample came with metadata listing a de-identified subject ID, COVID-19 status, age in years and sex. Where available, HLA class I and class II types were taken from metadata supplied by the sample provider and were not determined by assay-based typing. Broader findings and caveats from the paper: The amount of clinical and demographic metadata varied by source and participant and was provided uncurated.

Each collaborating institution followed its own protocols to collect whole blood in K2EDTA tubes. For TCRbeta analysis, collaborator samples were shipped as frozen whole blood, as isolated PBMCs, or as DNA extracted from either sample type. As concerns this clone: The specificity of this receptor is unknown. It has no much larger one-base neighbor in the sample; base qualities were not kept.

The immunoSEQ Assay, a bias-controlled multiplex PCR, was used to amplify TCRbeta CDR3 regions from genomic DNA. On the authors' methods: Nucleated cell counts per sample were estimated from amplification of reference gene primers within the assay. To quantify the absolute abundance of each unique TCRbeta CDR3 rearrangement, sequence reads were collapsed and filtered. For each sample, productive Simpson clonality was calculated as the square root of Simpson's diversity index over productive rearrangements. In its TCRdb copy, this immuneACCESS table keeps in-frame sequences only and misses some clones. Where compared with another copy, unresolved V genes explain less than half of these, and the others have no known cause. D and trimming come from the DNA, and the V and J calls and clone size come from that table. The sample table records roughly 150,000 clones; 80% to 85% of these occur just once. The ten largest clones add up to about a tenth of the sample.

The origin of this receptor is a man between 65 and 85 years old with active or convalescent COVID-19. The sample was peripheral blood.

The DNA is as follows: TGTGCCTGGAGCCTAACAGCGGGAGGGATCACAGATACGCAGTATTTT. Translated, it gives CAWSLTAGGITDTQYF. Recombination linked TRBV30 to TRBJ2-3; TRBD2 matches 10 bases in the middle. Reading the germline V gene (reference sequence) gives CDR1 GTSNPN and CDR2 SVGIG. The junction shows trimming of 3 bases on V and 2 bases on J, and the gene matches do not reach 8 bases of it. Including cysteine and phenylalanine, the CDR3 has 16 amino acids. The CDR3 DNA has 48 bases and is translated from base 1.